Presented here are 9 T cell receptor beta chains from one specimen sequenced in a study of identical twins. TCRdb reanalysed the 5' RACE reads using MiXCR and keeps one entry per CDR3 protein. The sample holds some 270,000 distinct CDR3 sequences; about 9% are singletons and the top ten take roughly 3.1%. These data also featured in a second study, about yellow fever vaccine responses in identical twins.

Sequencing was performed on CD8+ T cells sorted from blood. The receptors were sampled from a woman between 18 and 30 years old in good health.

This clonotype was counted between two and nine times. This sequence joins TRBV11-2 and TRBJ2-7; no firm D call. This CDR3 is 12 amino acids long. V was cut by 5 bases and J by 1 base, with 6 bases left in between. Germline CDR1 and CDR2: SGHAT and FQNNGV. The CDR3 protein is CASSARSYEQYF. As DNA, the CDR3 is TGTGCCAGCAGCGCCCGTTCCTACGAGCAGTACTTC.

This clonotype appeared a few times. The J gene is TRBJ2-7, the V gene TRBV5-1, with D possibly TRBD1 on 6 matching bases. V lost 3 bases and J lost 7, with 23 bases in between. There are 16 residues in the CDR3. Germline V CDR1 and CDR2: SGHRS, YFSETQ. DNA of the CDR3: TGCGCCAGCAGCTCCGACCGGGACACGGAAGAGAGGGAGCAGTACTTC. It encodes CASSSDRDTEEREQYF.

This clonotype was seen only a few times. J is TRBJ2-7 and V is TRBV27, with 9 bases lining up with TRBD1. There are 13 residues in the CDR3. J lost 3 bases, V lost 10 bases, and 7 bases had no gene match. Germline V CDR1 and CDR2: MNHEY, SMNVEV (reference sequence). The CDR3 DNA follows: TGTGCCACCCGGACAGGGGATAACTACGAGCAGTACTTC. Translation gives CATRTGDNYEQYF.

This chain links TRBV29-1 with TRBJ1-1; unclear D gene. The CDR3 loop spans 14 amino acids. The germline CDR1 and CDR2 sequences are SQVTM and ANQGSEA. Trimming took off 0 bases at V and 3 bases at J, with 11 bases between the two ends. CDR3 amino acids: CSVEDPTGDTEAFF. The CDR3 region has the DNA TGCAGCGTTGAAGATCCCACGGGAGACACTGAAGCTTTCTTT.

This clonotype was counted a few times. V and J are TRBV7-2 and TRBJ2-5; D remains ambiguous. The CDR3 is 17 amino acids. V was cut by 5 bases and J by 0 bases, with 19 bases left in between. From germline, CDR1 is SGHTA and CDR2 FQGNSA. The CDR3, as DNA: TGTGCCAGCAGCCCCTCGCCCTGGACGACCTACCAAGAGACCCAGTACTTC. Amino acid sequence: CASSPSPWTTYQETQYF.

The chain couples TRBV29-1 to TRBJ2-2, with D perhaps TRBD2 (5 bases). The CDR3 has 13 amino acids. CDR1 and CDR2 (germline): SQVTM, ANQGSEA. V gave up 4 bases and J gave up 1 base, with 7 bases separating them. CDR3 sequence: CSVVEGNTGELFF. DNA of the CDR3: TGCAGCGTTGTCGAGGGGAACACCGGGGAGCTGTTTTTT.

This clonotype showed up just a few times. V is TRBV14 and J is TRBJ2-3; the D gene is possibly TRBD2 (6 bases). The germline gives CDR1 SGHDN, CDR2 FVKESK. The CDR3 contains 16 residues. Trimming left V 3 bases short and J 2 bases short, with 15 bases between. The CDR3 bases are TGTGCCAGCAGCCATATGTCGGGAGATATCACAGATACGCAGTATTTT. It codes for CASSHMSGDITDTQYF.

In its sample, this clonotype was seen many times. This rearrangement joins TRBV4-3 to TRBJ2-7; tentative D call: TRBD1 (5 bases). Trimming cost V 0 bases and J 2 bases, with 11 bases left between them. The CDR3 runs to 15 residues. CDR1 and CDR2 (germline): LGHNA, YSLEER. CDR3 DNA sequence: TGCGCCAGCAGCCAAGAGAAGGGGTCTCCCTACGAGCAGTACTTC. Protein product: CASSQEKGSPYEQYF.

This chain joins TRBV3-1 and TRBJ1-4, with D unclear. The length of the CDR3 is 13 residues. Deletions cut 4 bases from V and 11 bases from J, with 14 bases between. Per germline, CDR1 LGHDT and CDR2 YNNKEL (reference sequence). The CDR3 sequence: CASSLKTRPKLFF. The CDR3 DNA is TGTGCCAGCAGCCTAAAAACCCGTCCTAAACTGTTTTTT.